This passage covers 18 T cell receptor beta chains from one sample sequenced in a study of blood T cell repertoires in COVID-19. Data came from immunoSEQ multiplex PCR; TCRdb stores just in-frame clones and leaves some out. The repertoire holds under 250,000 clones, with roughly four fifths as singletons. What was sequenced was peripheral blood. These receptors all stem from a woman aged 40 to 50 with active or convalescent COVID-19.

The V gene is TRBV12-3 or TRBV12-4, the J gene TRBJ2-1, with D possibly being TRBD2 (6 bases). V was pared by 8 bases and J by 9 bases, with 17 bases between. The CDR3 is 13 residues long. Here the CDR3 DNA reads TGTGCCAGCCGGGGCGGGACTGCCGTTGAGCAGTTCTTC. Translation: CASRGGTAVEQFF.

With respect to this clone: A read error may account for a junction end that differs from germline. The V gene is TRBV27, the J gene TRBJ2-3; TRBD2 matches at 14 bases. This CDR3 is built from 19 residues. Germline lookup yields CDR1 MNHEY and CDR2 SMNVEV (reference sequence). This chain's CDR3 is CASSLYPGLAGAGTDTQYF. CDR3 nucleotides: TGTGCCAGCAGTTTATATCCGGGACTAGCGGGGGCCGGCACGGATACGCAGTATTTT.

The genes are TRBV27 and TRBJ1-6, with 11 nucleotides matching TRBD1. The CDR3 totals 16 residues. The V and J ends lost 2 bases and 7 bases, in that order; junction bases with no gene match: 4. The V gene's germline CDR1 is MNHEY and CDR2 SMNVEV (reference sequence). The CDR3: CASSLRGTGGNSPLHF. DNA of the CDR3: TGTGCCAGCAGTTTAAGAGGGACAGGGGGGAATTCACCCCTCCACTTT.

This chain joins TRBV6-5 and TRBJ2-3; 7 positions match TRBD2. The CDR3 is made up of 16 amino acids. The ends lost 1 base at V and 0 bases at J; junction bases unmatched: 4. CDR1 is MNHEY, CDR2 SVGAGI, per germline. The CDR3 protein is CASSYFSGGSTDTQYF. CDR3 DNA: TGTGCCAGCAGTTACTTCTCGGGGGGTAGCACAGATACGCAGTATTTT.

The chain couples TRBV11-2 to TRBJ1-3; D unclear. The CDR3 covers 16 residues. CDR1 and CDR2 (germline): SGHAT, FQNNGV. With 0 bases removed from V and 9 bases from J, the gap between germline ends came to 18 bases. CDR3 sequence: CASSLEGNGPRGTIYF. In nucleotides, the CDR3 is TGTGCCAGCAGCTTAGAGGGGAACGGGCCCCGGGGCACCATATATTTT. Complete variable domain (other parts from reference TRBV11-2 and TRBJ1-3): EAGVAQSPRYKIIEKRQSVAFWCNPISGHATLYWYQQILGQGPKLLIQFQNNGVVDDSQLPKDRFSAERLKGVDSTLKIQPAKLEDSAVYLCASSLEGNGPRGTIYFGEGSWLTVV.

The rearrangement links TRBV7-2 to TRBJ2-7, with 7 bases identical to TRBD2. From germline, CDR1 is SGHTA and CDR2 FQGNSA. The trim removed 5 bases at V and 2 bases at J, leaving 3 bases unmatched. The CDR3 runs 13 residues. CDR3 region: CASSIGTTYEQYF. The DNA for the CDR3 is TGTGCCAGCAGCATTGGGACTACCTACGAGCAGTACTTC.

The chain couples TRBV11-1 to TRBJ2-7; maybe TRBD1 (6 bases). This CDR3 has 13 residues. V was shortened by 5 bases and J by 4 bases, with 12 bases between the two germline ends. Germline V CDR1 and CDR2: SGHAT, FQDESV (reference sequence). Written as DNA, the CDR3 is TGTGCCAGCAGCCCGGGGACAACATACGAGCAGTACTTC. Its translation is CASSPGTTYEQYF.

This chain links TRBV7-3 with TRBJ1-1; D is undetermined. This CDR3 is 15 amino acids long. CDR1 SGHTA and CDR2 FQGTGA come from the germline V gene. V lost 1 base and J 0 bases, leaving 9 bases between the germline ends. The CDR3 DNA reads TGTGCCAGCAGCTTAAATGAGGTAATGAACACTGAAGCTTTCTTT. The encoded protein is CASSLNEVMNTEAFF.

This clone was counted a single time. J is TRBJ2-1 and V is TRBV4-2, with 9 positions matching TRBD2. Losses at the gene ends were 0 bases for V and 8 bases for J; bases not matched to a gene: 11. Germline CDR1 and CDR2: LGHNA and YNFKEQ. The CDR3 runs 17 residues. CDR3 loop: CASSQDQASGVSDEQFF. Here the CDR3 DNA reads TGTGCCAGCAGCCAAGATCAGGCTAGCGGGGTGTCGGATGAGCAGTTCTTC.

V and J are TRBV3-1 (or the pseudogene TRBV3-2) and TRBJ1-5; weak D call: TRBD1 (5 bases). This CDR3 region has 14 residues. V gave up 3 bases and J gave up 6 bases, with 12 bases separating them. Germline V gives CDR1 LGHDT, CDR2 YNNKEL (reference sequence). Here the CDR3 DNA reads TGTGCCAGCAGCCAGCACGGGGGGGTTCAGCCCCAGCATTTT. Protein product: CASSQHGGVQPQHF.

The genes are TRBV7-8 and TRBJ2-3, with a possible D match to TRBD2 (5 bases). Trimming removed 5 bases from V and 6 bases from J, with 9 bases in between. The CDR3 runs 12 residues. Germline assignment: CDR1 SGHVS and CDR2 FQNEAQ. CDR3 nucleotides: TGTGCCAGCAGCCCTCGCGGGGATACGCAGTATTTT. This encodes CASSPRGDTQYF.

This chain links TRBV24-1 with TRBJ2-3; tentatively, D is TRBD2 (6 bases). Per germline, CDR1 KGHDR and CDR2 SFDVKD. This CDR3 spans 11 amino acids. V lost 7 bases to trimming and J lost 9 bases, with 10 bases between them. The CDR3 here is CATREGLTQYF. For the CDR3, the DNA is TGTGCCACCAGAGAGGGACTGACGCAGTATTTT.

This clone was detected once. V gene TRBV11-1 combines with J gene TRBJ2-5, with TRBD1 matching 7 bases. The ends lost 5 bases at V and 5 bases at J; junction bases unmatched: 8. Per the germline V gene, CDR1 is SGHAT and CDR2 is FQDESV (reference sequence). This CDR3 is built from 14 residues. In DNA form, the CDR3 reads TGTGCCAGCAGCCGTCGAGGGGGACAGGAGACCCAGTACTTC. It codes for CASSRRGGQETQYF.

The chain uses TRBV7-2 and TRBJ1-1; D perhaps matches TRBD1 (5 bases). Trimming stripped 3 bases from V and 5 bases from J, with 10 bases between. This CDR3 comprises 13 residues. Germline V CDR1 and CDR2: SGHTA, FQGNSA. This chain's CDR3 is CASSFGTWTEAFF. The CDR3 bases are TGTGCCAGCAGCTTTGGGACTTGGACTGAAGCTTTCTTT.

V gene TRBV5-6 combines with J gene TRBJ1-1, with D unresolved. V lost 2 bases to trimming and J lost 12 bases, with 17 bases between them. CDR3 length: 13 amino acids. CDR1 and CDR2 (germline): SGHDT, YYEEEE. This CDR3 is CASSLRQGQTTFF. For the CDR3, the DNA is TGTGCCAGCAGCTTACGTCAAGGTCAGACAACTTTCTTT.

CDR3 sequence: CSVEQVSEAFF. Here the CDR3 DNA reads TGCAGCGTTGAACAGGTTTCTGAAGCTTTCTTT. This rearrangement joins TRBV29-1 to TRBJ1-1; D not certain. Trimming left V 2 bases short and J 6 bases short, with 7 bases between. Germline V gene sequence: CDR1 SQVTM, CDR2 ANQGSEA. This CDR3 region has 11 residues.

The chain recombines TRBV5-1 with TRBJ2-1; 7 nucleotides agree with TRBD1. The V and J ends lost 0 bases and 1 base, in that order; junction bases with no gene match: 1. The germline CDR1 and CDR2 sequences are SGHRS and YFSETQ. This CDR3 region has 15 residues. The CDR3 DNA reads TGCGCCAGCAGCTTGGCGGGACAGTCCTACAATGAGCAGTTCTTC. It codes for CASSLAGQSYNEQFF.

This chain links TRBV30 with TRBJ2-7; weak D call: TRBD2 (6 bases). CDR3 length: 16 amino acids. Trimming left V 0 bases short and J 1 base short, with 16 bases between. The germline gives CDR1 GTSNPN, CDR2 SVGIG (reference sequence). The CDR3 is CAWSVGDWDSSYEQYF. The CDR3 region has the DNA TGTGCCTGGAGTGTAGGGGATTGGGACTCATCCTACGAGCAGTACTTC.